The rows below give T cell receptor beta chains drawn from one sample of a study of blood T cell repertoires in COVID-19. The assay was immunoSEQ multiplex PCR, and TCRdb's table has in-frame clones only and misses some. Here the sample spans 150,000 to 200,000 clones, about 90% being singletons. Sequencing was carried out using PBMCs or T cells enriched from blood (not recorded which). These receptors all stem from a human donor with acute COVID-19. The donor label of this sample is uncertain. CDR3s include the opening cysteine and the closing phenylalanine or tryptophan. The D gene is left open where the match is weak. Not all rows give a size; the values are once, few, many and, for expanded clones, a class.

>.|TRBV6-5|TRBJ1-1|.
TGTGCCAGCAGTTACTCGGCACAGATGAACACTGAAGCTTTCTTT
CASSYSAQMNTEAFF
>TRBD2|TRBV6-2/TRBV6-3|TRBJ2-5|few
TGTGCCAGCAGTTACGGAGCGGGGTGGGAGACCCAGTACTTC
CASSYGAGWETQYF
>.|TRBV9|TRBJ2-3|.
TGTGCCAGCAGCCCCTCTGGACTCAACACAGATACGCAGTATTTT
CASSPSGLNTDTQYF
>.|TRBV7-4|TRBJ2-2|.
TGTGCCAGCAGCTTAGGAGGAAGTATTGCCCAGGGGTACACCGGGGAGCTGTTTTTT
CASSLGGSIAQGYTGELFF
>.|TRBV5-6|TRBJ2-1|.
TGTGCCAGCAGCTTCGGACAGAGCCTCAATGAGCAGTTCTTC
CASSFGQSLNEQFF
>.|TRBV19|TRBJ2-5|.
TGTGCCAGTAGTAGCGGGGCCCGGGAGACCCAGTACTTC
CASSSGARETQYF
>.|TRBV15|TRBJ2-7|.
TGTGCCACCAGCAGACCAGACAGCGACGAGCAGTACTTC
CATSRPDSDEQYF
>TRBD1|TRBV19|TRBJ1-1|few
TGTGCCAGTAGTATAGGGGCAGGGGGCACTGAAGCTTTCTTT
CASSIGAGGTEAFF
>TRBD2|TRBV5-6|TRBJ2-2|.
TGTGCCAGCAGCCCGGGACTAGCGGGACTCGGGGAGCTGTTTTTT
CASSPGLAGLGELFF
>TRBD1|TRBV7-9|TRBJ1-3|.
TGTGCCAGCAGAACCTCGGGACAGCGCCTCTCTGGAAACACCATATATTTT
CASRTSGQRLSGNTIYF
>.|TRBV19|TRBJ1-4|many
TGTGCCAGTAGTGGGGCAGGGGCCCGTTTGGAAAAACTGTTTTTT
CASSGAGARLEKLFF
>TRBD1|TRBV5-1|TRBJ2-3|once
TGCGCCAGCAGCTCGGGACAGGACACAGATACGCAGTATTTT
CASSSGQDTDTQYF
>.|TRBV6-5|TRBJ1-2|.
TGTGCCAGCACCTCGAGGAGCCTCTATGGCTACACCTTC
CASTSRSLYGYTF
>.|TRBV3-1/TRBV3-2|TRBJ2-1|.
TGTGCCAGCAGCCAAGATAGGGGGACGGAAGTCTACAATGAGCAGTTCTTC
CASSQDRGTEVYNEQFF
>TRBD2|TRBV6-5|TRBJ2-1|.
TGTGCCAGCAGTTACACCGGGACTAGTGGGAATGAGCAGTTCTTC
CASSYTGTSGNEQFF
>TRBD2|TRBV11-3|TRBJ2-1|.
TGTGCCAGCAGCCCCGGGACTAGCGGGGGGTCCTACAATGAGCAGTTCTTC
CASSPGTSGGSYNEQFF
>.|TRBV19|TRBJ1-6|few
TGTGCCAGTAGACCCGGACAAGGCAATTCACCCCTCCACTTT
CASRPGQGNSPLHF
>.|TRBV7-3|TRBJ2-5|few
TGTGCCAGCAGCTTAACCGGGTGGGTTGCACAAGAGACCCAGTACTTC
CASSLTGWVAQETQYF
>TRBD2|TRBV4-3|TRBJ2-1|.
TGCGCCAGCAGCCAAGGGGGCCCGGGAGGGCGAAACAATGAGCAGTTCTTC
CASSQGGPGGRNNEQFF
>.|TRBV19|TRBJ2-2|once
TGTGCCAGTAGTATAGATTCGTGGGACAGGGAGCTGTTTTTT
CASSIDSWDRELFF
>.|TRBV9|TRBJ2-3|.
TGTGCCAGCAGCACAGGGAGCACAGATACGCAGTATTTT
CASSTGSTDTQYF
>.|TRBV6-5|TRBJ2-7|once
TGTGCCAGCAGCATGAACGGCGGGTCCTACGAGCAGTACTTC
CASSMNGGSYEQYF
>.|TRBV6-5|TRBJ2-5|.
TGTGCCAGCAGTTATGGGGGAGGAGAGACCCAGTACTTC
CASSYGGGETQYF
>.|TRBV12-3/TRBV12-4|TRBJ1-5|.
TGTGCCAGCCGCAAGGGGGGCAATCAGCCCCAGCATTTT
CASRKGGNQPQHF
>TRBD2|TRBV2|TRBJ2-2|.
TGTGCCAGCACGCTAGCGGCGGGGGCCGGGGAGCTGTTTTTT
CASTLAAGAGELFF
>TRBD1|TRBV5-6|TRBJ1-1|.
TGTGCCAGCAGCTTGGTGGACAGGACTGAAGCTTTCTTT
CASSLVDRTEAFF
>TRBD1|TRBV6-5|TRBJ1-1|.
TGTGCCAGCAGGTGGGGACAGAGCAACACTGAAGCTTTCTTT
CASRWGQSNTEAFF
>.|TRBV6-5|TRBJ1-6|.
TGTGCCAGCAGCCGAACAACAGGTTTAAATTCACCCCTCCACTTT
CASSRTTGLNSPLHF
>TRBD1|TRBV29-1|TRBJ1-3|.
TGCAGCGTTGAAGACGGACAGGGGGCTGGAAACACCATATATTTT
CSVEDGQGAGNTIYF
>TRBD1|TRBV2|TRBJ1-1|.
TGTGCCAGCAGTGAAGGGCAGGGGGGAAATGGGAAAACTGAAGCTTTCTTT
CASSEGQGGNGKTEAFF
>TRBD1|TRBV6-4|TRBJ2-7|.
TGTGCCAGCCCGGACAGGGTTTGCTACGAGCAGTACTTC
CASPDRVCYEQYF
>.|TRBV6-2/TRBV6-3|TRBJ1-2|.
TGTGCCAGCAGCGAGGCCGCGAACTATGGCTACACCTTC
CASSEAANYGYTF
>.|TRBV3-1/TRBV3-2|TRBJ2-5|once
TGTGCCAGCAGCCAAGATCGGACAGCTCAAGAGACCCAGTACTTC
CASSQDRTAQETQYF
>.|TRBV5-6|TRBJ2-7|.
TGTGCCAGCAGCCAAAAGACAGGACAACCCTACGAGCAGTACTTC
CASSQKTGQPYEQYF
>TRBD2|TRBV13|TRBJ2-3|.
TGTGCCAGCAGCTTAACGGGGGGGCCTACAGATACGCAGTATTTT
CASSLTGGPTDTQYF
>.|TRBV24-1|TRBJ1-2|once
TGTGCCACCAGTGATTTCGGAGTCTACACCTTC
CATSDFGVYTF
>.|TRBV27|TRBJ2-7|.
TGTGCCAGCGGGGGGTTCAGGGACGACGGCGAGCAGTACTTC
CASGGFRDDGEQYF
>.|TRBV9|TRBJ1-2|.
TGTGCCAGCAGCCTTAGGGGTGGCTACACCTTC
CASSLRGGYTF
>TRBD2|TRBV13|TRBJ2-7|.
TGTGCCAGCAGCTTGGCGGGGGAGACCTACGAGCAGTACTTC
CASSLAGETYEQYF
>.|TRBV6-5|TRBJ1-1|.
TGTGCCAGCAGTTACTCGGGGGGGGCTGAGAACACTGAAGCTTTCTTT
CASSYSGGAENTEAFF
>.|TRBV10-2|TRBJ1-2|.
TGCGCCACCACCAACGGGGGTGGCTACACCTTC
CATTNGGGYTF
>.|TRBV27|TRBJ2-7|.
TGTGCCAGCAGCCGCGGAGGCCCCCCCTACGAGCAGTACTTC
CASSRGGPPYEQYF
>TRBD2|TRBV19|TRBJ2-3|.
TGTGCCAGTAGTATTGAGCGGGGCGGAGGCACAGATACGCAGTATTTT
CASSIERGGGTDTQYF
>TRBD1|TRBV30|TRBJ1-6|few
TGTGCCTGGCACCGCGGACAGGACCAAACAGCCCTCCACTTT
CAWHRGQDQTALHF
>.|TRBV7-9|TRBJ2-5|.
TGTGCCAGCAGCCCCCGCGCTTTCGAAGAGACCCAGTACTTC
CASSPRAFEETQYF
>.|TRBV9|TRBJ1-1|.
TGTGCCAGCAGCGCGGAACAGGGAGACACTGAAGCTTTCTTT
CASSAEQGDTEAFF
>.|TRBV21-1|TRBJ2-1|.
TGTGCCAGCAGCAAAGCAAGGTGTCTAGCGGGGGCCTCCTACAATGAGCAGTTCTTC
CASSKARCLAGASYNEQFF
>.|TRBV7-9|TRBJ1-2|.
TGTGCCAGCAGCTTAGACTCCGGGTATGGCTACACCTTC
CASSLDSGYGYTF
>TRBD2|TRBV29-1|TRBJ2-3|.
TGCAGCGTTGAAGACCGGGGGGGAGATACGCAGTATTTT
CSVEDRGGDTQYF
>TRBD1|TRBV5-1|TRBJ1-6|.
TGCGCCAGCAGCGTTACAGGGGGCGCATTAGGTTCACCCCTCCACTTT
CASSVTGGALGSPLHF